The 29 T cell receptor beta chains below come from one sample, sequenced in a study of blood T cell repertoires in COVID-19. TCRdb's table, derived via immunoSEQ multiplex PCR, lists solely in-frame clones and lacks some. Of approximately 170,000 clones in the sample, over 65% were seen once. Sequencing was performed on peripheral blood. The receptors here all came from a woman aged 80 or over with acute or convalescent COVID-19.

The chain has TRBV27 and TRBJ2-7, with 9 bases that match TRBD2. J was trimmed by 6 bases and V by 3 bases; bases with no gene match: 9. Germline V gives CDR1 MNHEY, CDR2 SMNVEV (reference sequence). CDR3 length equals 15 residues. The CDR3 region has the DNA TGTGCCAGCAGTTTTTGGCTAGCGGGAAACGCCGAGCAGTACTTC. It encodes CASSFWLAGNAEQYF.

This clone was counted once. J is TRBJ1-4 and V is TRBV10-2; 8 nucleotides align to TRBD1. V lost 6 bases to trimming and J lost 1 base; unmatched junction nucleotides: 4. The CDR3 contains 15 residues. The V gene's germline CDR1 is WSHSY and CDR2 SAAADI. The chain's CDR3 is CASRGQDETNEKLFF. The CDR3 DNA sequence: TGCGCCAGCAGGGGACAGGATGAAACTAATGAAAAACTGTTTTTT.

The table lists this clone with a count of one. V and J are TRBV28 and TRBJ2-2, with 15 bases fitting TRBD2. The V segment lost 5 bases and the J segment 9 bases; nucleotides outside the gene matches: 7. The length of the CDR3 is 16 residues. The germline V gene encodes CDR1 MDHEN and CDR2 SYDVKM. The CDR3 here is CASSLGLAGGSWELFF. The CDR3 DNA follows: TGTGCCAGCAGTCTTGGACTAGCGGGAGGGTCTTGGGAGCTGTTTTTT.

The CDR3 bases are TGTGCCAGCAGCTTATTTGGCGGCACCGGGGAGCTGTTTTTT. Its translation: CASSLFGGTGELFF. The J gene is TRBJ2-2, the V gene TRBV11-1; D uncertain. This CDR3 spans 14 amino acids. Germline CDR1 reads SGHAT; CDR2 reads FQDESV (reference sequence). The V and J ends lost 2 bases and 4 bases respectively, with 8 bases between them.

The chain couples TRBV2 to TRBJ1-5, with 8 bases matching TRBD1. This CDR3 spans 15 amino acids. J was trimmed by 5 bases and V by 6 bases; bases with no gene match: 9. Germline lookup yields CDR1 SNHLY and CDR2 FYNNEI. The CDR3 reads CASSARTGKYQPQHF. The CDR3 DNA is TGTGCCAGCAGCGCGAGGACAGGGAAATATCAGCCCCAGCATTTT. The variable domain in full, completed from reference TRBV2 and TRBJ1-5, reads EPEVTQTPSHQVTQMGQEVILRCVPISNHLYFYWYRQILGQKVEFLVSFYNNEISEKSEIFDDQFSVERPDGSNFTLKIRSTKLEDSAMYFCASSARTGKYQPQHFGDGTRLSIL.

J is TRBJ2-7 and V is TRBV6-6, with 7 positions matching TRBD1. The CDR3 is made up of 12 amino acids. Germline V lookup: CDR1 MNHNY, CDR2 SVGAGI (reference sequence). The V and J ends lost 7 bases and 7 bases, in that order; junction bases with no gene match: 7. The CDR3 reads CASNDRAGEQYF. The CDR3 DNA reads TGTGCCAGCAATGACAGGGCGGGTGAGCAGTACTTC.

V is TRBV4-1 and J is TRBJ1-1; 8 nucleotides line up with TRBD1. The CDR3 extends over 18 amino acids. Germline assignment: CDR1 MGHRA and CDR2 YSYEKL. Trimming took 1 base from V and 4 from J; bases not matched to a gene: 14. Here the CDR3 DNA reads TGCGCCAGCAGCCAAGGTCGGGCCAGGGGGCGCGGGGGCACTGAAGCTTTCTTT. Translating gives CASSQGRARGRGGTEAFF.

This clone came up a few times. The rearrangement joins TRBV2 to TRBJ1-3; 8 bases match TRBD1. V dropped 4 bases and J dropped 3; count of bases not matched to a gene: 5. CDR1 SNHLY and CDR2 FYNNEI come from the germline V gene. The CDR3 has 15 amino acids. The CDR3: CASSALGTGGNTIYF. The CDR3 bases are TGTGCCAGCAGTGCCCTTGGGACAGGTGGAAACACCATATATTTT.

In its sample, this clone was seen a few times. V is TRBV28 and J is TRBJ1-6; D is perhaps TRBD1 (6 bases). Between the trimmed V and J ends, which lost 8 bases and 9 bases, there was a span of 23 bases. CDR1 is MDHEN, CDR2 SYDVKM, per germline. The CDR3 extends over 16 amino acids. CDR3 loop: CASASMGNRVSSPLHF. The CDR3 region has the DNA TGTGCCAGCGCCTCCATGGGGAACAGGGTCAGTTCACCCCTCCACTTT.

There are a few counts of this clone. J is TRBJ2-1 and V is TRBV15; D not certain. V was trimmed by 0 bases and J by 2 bases, leaving 14 bases between them. Germline V gives CDR1 LNHNV, CDR2 YYDKDF (reference sequence). The CDR3 length is 17 residues. CDR3 nucleotide sequence: TGTGCCACCAGCAGAGATTGGCGAGACTTTACCTACAATGAGCAGTTCTTC. It yields the protein CATSRDWRDFTYNEQFF.

This clone was observed a single time. The chain employs TRBV23-1 and TRBJ1-2; D might be TRBD1 (5 bases). TRBV23-1 belongs to the ORF category, with a function that is uncertain. The CDR3 is made up of 15 amino acids. The ends were cut back, 0 bases at V and 8 bases at J, with 16 bases in the middle. As DNA, the CDR3 is TGCGCCAGCAGTCAATCGCAGGGATTCGGCTCCGGCTACACCTTC. This gives the protein CASSQSQGFGSGYTF.

The chain links TRBV28 to TRBJ2-3, with D possibly TRBD2 on 6 matching bases. This CDR3 has 14 residues. Trimming removed 7 bases at V and 1 base at J, with 12 bases between. The germline gives CDR1 MDHEN, CDR2 SYDVKM. This chain's CDR3 is CASNGGTRTDTQYF. For the CDR3, the DNA is TGTGCCAGCAACGGCGGGACCCGCACAGATACGCAGTATTTT.

The chain joins TRBV28 to TRBJ2-5; D is ambiguous. The CDR3 consists of 13 residues. Looked up from germline, CDR1 is MDHEN and CDR2 is SYDVKM. The ends were cut back, 3 bases at V and 4 bases at J, with 9 bases in the middle. CDR3 region: CASSFGRRETQYF. In DNA, the CDR3 is TGTGCCAGCAGTTTCGGTCGAAGAGAGACCCAGTACTTC.

The DNA for the CDR3 is TGTGCCAGCAGCTTGATTGGTTTCGGGAATTCACCCCTCCACTTT. This codes for CASSLIGFGNSPLHF. This chain joins TRBV5-6 and TRBJ1-6, with D unclear. Germline-derived CDR1 and CDR2 are SGHDT and YYEEEE. The CDR3 has 15 amino acids. V shed 1 base and J shed 7 bases, with 12 bases lying between them.

This clone came up a few times. The chain joins TRBV9 to TRBJ2-1; D gene unclear. The ends were cut back, 1 base at V and 5 bases at J, with 7 bases in the middle. Germline assignment: CDR1 SGDLS and CDR2 YYNGEE. The CDR3 is 13 residues long. CDR3 nucleotides: TGTGCCAGCAGCGTACGCGACAACAATGAGCAGTTCTTC. Translation gives CASSVRDNNEQFF. Full variable domain (rest looked up from reference TRBV9 and TRBJ2-1): DSGVTQTPKHLITATGQRVTLRCSPRSGDLSVYWYQQSLDQGLQFLIQYYNGEERAKGNILERFSAQQFPDLHSELNLSSLELGDSALYFCASSVRDNNEQFFGPGTRLTVL.

The CDR3 protein is CASRRGDEKLFF. CDR3 DNA sequence: TGTGCCAGCAGAAGGGGCGATGAAAAACTGTTTTTT. The rearrangement links TRBV6-5 to TRBJ1-4; tentatively, D is TRBD1 (5 bases). V dropped 6 bases and J dropped 6 bases, with 8 bases sitting between them. Germline V gene lookup returns CDR1 MNHEY and CDR2 SVGAGI. This CDR3 has 12 residues.

The gene calls are TRBV4-2 and TRBJ2-1, with 7 bases that match TRBD2. The CDR3 totals 17 residues. J was trimmed by 7 bases and V by 0 bases; bases with no gene match: 12. Germline loops: CDR1 LGHNA, CDR2 YNFKEQ. This CDR3 is CASSQDYLAALGNEQFF. The CDR3 DNA is TGTGCCAGCAGCCAAGATTATCTAGCGGCCCTCGGGAATGAGCAGTTCTTC.

V usage is TRBV19 and J usage is TRBJ1-2, with 8 bases identical to TRBD1. CDR3 length: 14 residues. J was trimmed by 2 bases and V by 4 bases; bases with no gene match: 3. The germline V gene encodes CDR1 LNHDA and CDR2 SQIVND (reference sequence). DNA for the CDR3: TGTGCCAGTAGTAATTCAGGGGGCAACTATGGCTACACCTTC. Amino acids: CASSNSGGNYGYTF.

The V and J genes are TRBV5-8 and TRBJ2-5; 7 bases align to TRBD2. From germline, CDR1 is SGHTS and CDR2 YDEGEE. V was pared by 0 bases and J by 4 bases, with 6 bases of the junction left unmatched. The CDR3 has 15 residues. Here the CDR3 reads CASSLGLGTTETQYF. The CDR3 bases are TGTGCCAGCAGCTTGGGTTTAGGGACTACAGAGACCCAGTACTTC.

The chain has TRBV7-2 and TRBJ2-5; 8 nucleotides match TRBD2. The CDR3 runs 15 residues. Germline CDR1 SGHTA, CDR2 FQGNSA. V lost 5 bases to trimming and J lost 4 bases; unmatched junction nucleotides: 9. This CDR3 is CASSDQGLEAETQYF. For the CDR3, the DNA is TGTGCCAGCAGCGACCAGGGACTAGAGGCAGAGACCCAGTACTTC.

This chain joins TRBV7-3 and TRBJ1-2; a weak D match, TRBD1 (5 bases). The CDR3 sequence is 15 residues long. In germline, CDR1 is SGHTA, CDR2 FQGTGA. Trimming took 5 bases from V and 8 from J, leaving 21 bases between them. The chain's CDR3 is CASSTHSGLGEGYTF. CDR3 bases: TGTGCCAGCAGCACACATTCAGGGTTAGGAGAAGGCTACACCTTC.

This chain uses TRBV18 with TRBJ1-1; D might be TRBD1 (6 bases). This CDR3 spans 12 amino acids. The germline CDR1 and CDR2 sequences are KGHSH and LQKENI. V was cut by 4 bases and J by 7 bases, with 10 bases left in between. The DNA of the CDR3 is TGTGCCAGCTCACTCGACAGGAATGAAGCTTTCTTT. Translating gives CASSLDRNEAFF. The whole variable domain, filled in from reference TRBV18 and TRBJ1-1, reads NAGVMQNPRHLVRRRGQEARLRCSPMKGHSHVYWYRQLPEEGLKFMVYLQKENIIDESGMPKERFSAEFPKEGPSILRIQQVVRGDSAAYFCASSLDRNEAFFGQGTRLTVV.

Ten or more counts support this clone. The CDR3 DNA reads TGTGCCAGCAGGAGGAGACTGTTAGGCTACGAGCAGTACTTC. Protein sequence: CASRRRLLGYEQYF. The J gene is TRBJ2-7, the V gene TRBV28, with D unresolved. CDR3 length: 14 amino acids. Germline CDR1 reads MDHEN; CDR2 reads SYDVKM. Trimming stripped 6 bases from V and 3 bases from J, with 15 bases between.

This sequence joins TRBV29-1 and TRBJ2-3; D gene ambiguous. The CDR3 totals 12 residues. V was trimmed by 4 bases and J by 4 bases, leaving 9 bases between them. Germline CDR1 and CDR2: SQVTM and ANQGSEA. The CDR3: CSVAAEADTQYF. The CDR3 DNA reads as TGCAGCGTTGCTGCAGAAGCAGATACGCAGTATTTT.

The chain couples TRBV7-3 to TRBJ1-1; perhaps TRBD1 as D (5 bases). CDR1 and CDR2 from the germline V gene are SGHTA and FQGTGA. The V gene lost 2 bases and the J gene lost 3 bases, with 7 bases spanning the gap. The CDR3 contains 13 residues. In DNA form, the CDR3 reads TGTGCCAGCAGCTTACAGGGTTACACTGAAGCTTTCTTT. This sequence encodes CASSLQGYTEAFF.

This clone was counted a single time. The V call is TRBV30, the J call TRBJ1-1; D may be TRBD1 (5 bases). The V end lost 5 bases, the J end lost 6 bases, and 22 bases lay between the germline ends. Germline V lookup: CDR1 GTSNPN, CDR2 SVGIG (reference sequence). The CDR3 extends over 15 amino acids. The chain's CDR3 is CAWGPLTRPRAEAFF. CDR3 sequence (DNA): TGTGCCTGGGGGCCCCTTACGCGACCCAGGGCTGAAGCTTTCTTT.

This chain joins TRBV7-2 and TRBJ1-5; 7 bases agree with TRBD1. Per germline, CDR1 SGHTA and CDR2 FQGNSA. The CDR3 runs to 16 residues. Trimming at V came to 6 bases and at J to 4 bases, leaving 12 bases not matched to a gene. The DNA for the CDR3 is TGTGCCAGCAGAGGGGGCTCGGGACAGCATAATCAGCCCCAGCATTTT. It encodes CASRGGSGQHNQPQHF.

The rearrangement uses TRBV19 and TRBJ2-6; no definite D call. CDR3 length equals 17 residues. The V end was cut by 6 bases, the J end by 2 bases, with 17 bases between. The germline gives CDR1 LNHDA, CDR2 SQIVND (reference sequence). The CDR3 DNA reads TGTGCCAGTAGGGTCCCGGGTATCTCGACTGGGGCCAACGTCCTGACTTTC. Translation: CASRVPGISTGANVLTF.

The chain joins TRBV7-9 to TRBJ2-7; 8 nucleotides line up with TRBD1. This CDR3 is built from 15 residues. Trimming removed 5 bases from V and 2 bases from J; junction bases left unmatched: 8. Germline CDR1 reads SEHNR; CDR2 reads FQNEAQ (reference sequence). The CDR3 protein is CASSHSGQVPYEQYF. CDR3 nucleotides: TGTGCCAGCAGCCACTCGGGACAGGTACCCTACGAGCAGTACTTC.